This TCR beta chain was captured in a study of breast tumors, draining lymph nodes, adjacent tissues. Using its own MiXCR run on the multiplex PCR reads, TCRdb lists one record per CDR3 protein. Of tens of thousands of distinct CDR3 sequences listed, 36% are singletons. General study points: Luminal-like breast cancer showed significantly greater tumor-nontumor repertoire similarity than basal-like breast cancer did. The data were judged consistent with most tumor T cells coming from lymph node and expanding in tumor. The lymph node origin of tumor T cells was framed as consistent with a hypothesis, not demonstrated.

A word on this clonotype: The antigen remains undetermined. No conserved phenylalanine or tryptophan ends this CDR3, so it is likely a read error.

The CDR3 is 16 residues long. Germline CDR1 DFQATT, CDR2 SNEGSKA (reference sequence). V lost 7 bases to trimming and J lost 4 bases, with 26 bases between them. The clonotype originates from a female donor with breast cancer. Some clones in this sample may be carry-over from other donors' samples. This chain connects TRBV20-1 to TRBJ2-7; either TRBD1 or TRBD2 may supply D (5 bases each). Input material: breast tumor tissue. The CDR3 spells CSVKLGTRRAVYEQYY. Written as DNA, the CDR3 is TGCAGTGTGAAACTCGGGACGAGACGGGCCGTATACGAGCAGTACTAC.